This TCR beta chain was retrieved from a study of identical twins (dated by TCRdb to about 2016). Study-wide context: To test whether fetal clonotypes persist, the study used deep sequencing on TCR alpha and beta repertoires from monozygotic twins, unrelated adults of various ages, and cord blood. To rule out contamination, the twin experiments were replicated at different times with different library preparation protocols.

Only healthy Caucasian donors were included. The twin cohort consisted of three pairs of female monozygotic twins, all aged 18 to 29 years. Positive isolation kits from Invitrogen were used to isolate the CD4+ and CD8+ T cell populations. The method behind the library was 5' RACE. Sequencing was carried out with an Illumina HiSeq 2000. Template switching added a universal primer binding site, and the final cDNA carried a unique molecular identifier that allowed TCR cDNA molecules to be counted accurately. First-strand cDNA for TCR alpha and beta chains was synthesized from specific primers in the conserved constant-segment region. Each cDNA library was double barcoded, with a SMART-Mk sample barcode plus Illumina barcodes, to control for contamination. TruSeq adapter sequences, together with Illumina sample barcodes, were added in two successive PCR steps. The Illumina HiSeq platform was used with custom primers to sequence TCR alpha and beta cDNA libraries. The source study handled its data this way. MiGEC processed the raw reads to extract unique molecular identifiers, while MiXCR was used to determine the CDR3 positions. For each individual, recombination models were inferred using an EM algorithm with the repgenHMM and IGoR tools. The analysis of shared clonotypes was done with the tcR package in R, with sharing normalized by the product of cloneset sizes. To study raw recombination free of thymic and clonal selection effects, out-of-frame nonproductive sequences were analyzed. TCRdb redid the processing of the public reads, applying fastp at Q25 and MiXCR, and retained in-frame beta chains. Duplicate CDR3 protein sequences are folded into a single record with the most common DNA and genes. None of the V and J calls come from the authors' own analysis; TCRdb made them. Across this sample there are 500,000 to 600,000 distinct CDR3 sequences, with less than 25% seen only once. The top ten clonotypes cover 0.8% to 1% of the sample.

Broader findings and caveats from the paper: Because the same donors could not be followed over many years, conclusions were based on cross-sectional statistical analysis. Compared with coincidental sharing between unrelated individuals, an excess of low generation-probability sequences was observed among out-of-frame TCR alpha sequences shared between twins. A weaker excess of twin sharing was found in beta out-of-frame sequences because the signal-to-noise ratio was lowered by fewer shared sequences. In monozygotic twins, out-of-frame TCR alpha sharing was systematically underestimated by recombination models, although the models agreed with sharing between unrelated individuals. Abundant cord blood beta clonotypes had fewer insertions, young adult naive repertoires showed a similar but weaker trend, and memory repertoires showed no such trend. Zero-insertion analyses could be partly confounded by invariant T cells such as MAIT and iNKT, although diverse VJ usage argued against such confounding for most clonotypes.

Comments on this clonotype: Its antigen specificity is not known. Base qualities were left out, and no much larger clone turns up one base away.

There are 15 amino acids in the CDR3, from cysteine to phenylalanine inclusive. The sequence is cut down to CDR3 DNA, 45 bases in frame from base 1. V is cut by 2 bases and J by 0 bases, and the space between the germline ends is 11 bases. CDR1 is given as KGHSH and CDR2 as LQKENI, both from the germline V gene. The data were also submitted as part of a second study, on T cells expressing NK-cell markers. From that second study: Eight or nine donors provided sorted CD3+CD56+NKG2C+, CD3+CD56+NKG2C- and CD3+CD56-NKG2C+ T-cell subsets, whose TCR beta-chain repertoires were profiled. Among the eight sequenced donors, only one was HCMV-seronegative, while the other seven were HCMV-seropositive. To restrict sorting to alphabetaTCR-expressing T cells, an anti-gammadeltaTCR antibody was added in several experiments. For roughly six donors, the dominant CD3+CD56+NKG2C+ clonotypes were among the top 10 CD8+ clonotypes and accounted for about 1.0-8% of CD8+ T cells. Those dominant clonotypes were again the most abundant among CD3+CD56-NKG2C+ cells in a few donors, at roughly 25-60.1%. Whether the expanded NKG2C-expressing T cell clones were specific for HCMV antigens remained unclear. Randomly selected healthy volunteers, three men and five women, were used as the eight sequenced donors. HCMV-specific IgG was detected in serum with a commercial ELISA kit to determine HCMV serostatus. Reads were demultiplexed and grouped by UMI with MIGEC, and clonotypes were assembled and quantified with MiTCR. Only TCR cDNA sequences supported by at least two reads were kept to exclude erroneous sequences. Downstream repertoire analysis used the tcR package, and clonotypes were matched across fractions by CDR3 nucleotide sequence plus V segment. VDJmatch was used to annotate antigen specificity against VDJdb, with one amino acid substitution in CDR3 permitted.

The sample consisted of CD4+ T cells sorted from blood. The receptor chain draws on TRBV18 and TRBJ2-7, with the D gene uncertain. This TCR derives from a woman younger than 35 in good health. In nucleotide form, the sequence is TGTGCCAGCTCACCAGTGACGTCGAGCTCCTACGAGCAGTACTTC. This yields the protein CASSPVTSSSYEQYF.